A single sample gave rise to the 13 T cell receptor beta chains below, sequenced in a study of blood T cell repertoires in COVID-19 (dated by TCRdb to about 2020). The library was produced with the immunoSEQ multiplex PCR assay. In TCRdb, the immuneACCESS table is reduced to in-frame sequences with V and J assigned. These tables do not hold every clone; where another copy was compared, an unresolved V gene accounts for under half, and the others remain unexplained. The sample table lists about 270,000 clones, around nine tenths of them with a count of one. The ten largest make up approximately 9% of the sample. The sample taken for sequencing was peripheral blood. The origin of the receptors is a man aged 35-49 years with active or convalescent COVID-19.

The chain has TRBV9 and TRBJ1-4; TRBD1 matches at 11 bases. Germline CDR1 SGDLS, CDR2 YYNGEE. With V trimmed by 2 bases and J by 7 bases, 4 bases remained unmatched. The CDR3 is 15 residues long. CDR3 sequence: CASSVLGTGGEKLFF. The DNA for the CDR3 is TGTGCCAGCAGCGTTCTCGGGACAGGGGGTGAAAAACTGTTTTTT. Supplemented by reference TRBV9 and TRBJ1-4, the full variable domain reads DSGVTQTPKHLITATGQRVTLRCSPRSGDLSVYWYQQSLDQGLQFLIQYYNGEERAKGNILERFSAQQFPDLHSELNLSSLELGDSALYFCASSVLGTGGEKLFFGSGTQLSVL.

CDR3 in amino acids: CASSDGRGYTEAFF. In DNA, the CDR3 is TGTGCCAGCAGTGACGGCAGGGGATACACTGAAGCTTTCTTT. The chain recombines TRBV6-1 with TRBJ1-1; TRBD1 is a possible D gene (6 bases). V lost 3 bases and J 3 bases, leaving 11 bases between the germline ends. The CDR3 length is 14 residues. Germline CDR1 and CDR2: MNHNS and SASEGT.

This chain joins TRBV14 and TRBJ2-1; TRBD2 agrees at 8 bases. The CDR3 totals 19 residues. In germline, CDR1 is SGHDN, CDR2 FVKESK. V was clipped by 1 base and J by 7 bases; unmatched bases: 18. The CDR3 is CASSQGPPYLAGGRNEQFF. The CDR3 nucleotides are TGTGCCAGCAGCCAAGGTCCCCCTTATCTCGCGGGAGGACGAAATGAGCAGTTCTTC.

In this sample, this clone turned up a few times. V usage is TRBV19 and J usage is TRBJ1-4, with D perhaps TRBD1 (6 bases). V gave up 5 bases and J gave up 2 bases, with 9 bases separating them. The CDR3 runs to 14 residues. Per germline, CDR1 LNHDA and CDR2 SQIVND (reference sequence). The CDR3 coding sequence is TGTGCCAGTAGTCCACAGGGTACTAATGAAAAACTGTTTTTT. Amino acid sequence: CASSPQGTNEKLFF. Full variable domain (outside the CDR3, taken from reference TRBV19 and TRBJ1-4): DGGITQSPKYLFRKEGQNVTLSCEQNLNHDAMYWYRQDPGQGLRLIYYSQIVNDFQKGDIAEGYSVSREKKESFPLTVTSAQKNPTAFYLCASSPQGTNEKLFFGSGTQLSVL.

The chain recombines TRBV6-5 with TRBJ1-5, with unresolved D. Germline V CDR1 and CDR2: MNHEY, SVGAGI. The V gene lost 7 bases and the J gene lost 3 bases, with 10 bases spanning the gap. There are 13 residues in the CDR3. CDR3 residues: CASISEHNQPQHF. In nucleotides, the CDR3 is TGTGCCAGCATATCTGAGCACAATCAGCCCCAGCATTTT.

The CDR3 is CATSRGLAGDGELFF. The DNA for the CDR3 is TGTGCCACCAGCAGAGGGCTAGCAGGCGACGGGGAGCTGTTTTTT. The chain joins TRBV15 to TRBJ2-2; TRBD2 is a possible D gene (5 bases). The CDR3 spans 15 residues. V was clipped by 1 base and J by 7 bases, with 13 bases between them. Germline V gene lookup returns CDR1 LNHNV and CDR2 YYDKDF (reference sequence).

This clone was found once. J is TRBJ2-2 and V is TRBV11-3, with D perhaps TRBD2 (5 bases). V lost 5 bases and J lost 4, with 17 bases in between. This CDR3 has 16 residues. The V gene's germline CDR1 is SGHNT and CDR2 YENEEA. CDR3 amino acids: CASSPGRLAGTGELFF. The CDR3 region has the DNA TGTGCCAGCAGCCCAGGACGCCTGGCGGGCACCGGGGAGCTGTTTTTT.

The table lists this clone with a few counts. The V gene is TRBV27, the J gene TRBJ2-7; D remains ambiguous. Germline CDR1 is MNHEY and CDR2 is SMNVEV (reference sequence). The length of the CDR3 is 14 residues. V gave up 2 bases and J gave up 2 bases, with 10 bases separating them. Written as DNA, the CDR3 is TGTGCCAGCAGTTTAACTCGGCAGGCCTACGAGCAGTACTTC. Its protein product is CASSLTRQAYEQYF.

The rearrangement links TRBV4-1 to TRBJ1-2; TRBD1 agrees at 9 bases. The CDR3 is made up of 16 amino acids. J gave up 6 bases and V 3 bases, and 11 bases lay outside the gene matches. Germline CDR1 MGHRA, CDR2 YSYEKL. The CDR3 protein is CASSHNVGQGGNGYTF. Written as DNA, the CDR3 is TGCGCCAGCAGCCATAACGTGGGACAGGGAGGGAATGGCTACACCTTC.

The chain couples TRBV21-1 to TRBJ2-7; the DNA was not used to check the table's D call, TRBD2. TRBV21-1 is a listed pseudogene. This CDR3 has 14 residues. The CDR3 reads CASIIRDYYYEQYF. The CDR3, as DNA: TGTGCCAGCATCATCCGGGACTATTACTACGAGCAGTACTTC.

The chain combines TRBV3-1 (or the pseudogene TRBV3-2) with TRBJ2-7; a weak D match, TRBD2 (5 bases). V was shortened by 0 bases and J by 2 bases, with 17 bases between the two germline ends. Germline values: CDR1 LGHDT, CDR2 YNNKEL (reference sequence). This CDR3 contains 17 residues. CDR3 nucleotide sequence: TGTGCCAGCAGCCAAGATAAGACGTCAGCGGCTCCCTACGAGCAGTACTTC. Its protein is CASSQDKTSAAPYEQYF.

The chain employs TRBV6-5 and TRBJ2-3; D not resolved. The V gene's germline CDR1 is MNHEY and CDR2 SVGAGI. Deletions cut 2 bases from V and 5 bases from J, with 14 bases between. The CDR3 has 15 residues. This CDR3 reads CASSYLASLEDTQYF. CDR3 in DNA: TGTGCCAGCAGTTACCTGGCTAGTCTCGAAGATACGCAGTATTTT.

The chain is built from TRBV19 and TRBJ2-1; a possible D gene is TRBD1 (5 bases). The CDR3 is made up of 13 amino acids. CDR1 LNHDA and CDR2 SQIVND come from the germline V gene (reference sequence). Between the trimmed V and J ends, which lost 6 bases and 3 bases, there was a span of 9 bases. The DNA for the CDR3 is TGTGCCAGTAGGGAAGACAGCTACAATGAGCAGTTCTTC. Amino acid sequence: CASREDSYNEQFF.